This TCR beta chain was documented in a study of blood T cell repertoires in COVID-19. The data were produced by immunoSEQ multiplex PCR, yet TCRdb's version contains in-frame clones alone and is incomplete. The data hold 250,000 to 300,000 clones, with approximately 88% observed a single time. From germline, CDR1 is KGHDR and CDR2 SFDVKD. V trimming: 4 bases; J trimming: 5 bases; junction bases outside the gene matches: 8. The CDR3 runs to 15 residues. V gene TRBV24-1 combines with J gene TRBJ1-2, with 8 bases lining up with TRBD1. The specimen was peripheral blood. This sequence originates from a woman between 65 and 79 years old with COVID-19, enrolled during active disease. The CDR3 nucleotides are TGTGCCACCAGTGAAGGGACAGGTGCAAGGTATGGCTACACCTTC. Translated: CATSEGTGARYGYTF.